Shown below are 28 T cell receptor beta chains from a single sample sequenced in a study of PD-1 blockade in classical Hodgkin lymphoma. All the patients suffered relapse after autologous stem cell transplantation, and brentuximab vedotin exposure differed. Assay used: immunoSEQ multiplex PCR; TCRdb lists only in-frame clones, some missing. The table has around 35,000 clones, just over 85% seen once; the top ten hold around 7.7%. The sample in question was peripheral blood mononuclear cells (PBMCs), obtained before the second cycle of nivolumab. The receptors were gathered from a human donor with classical Hodgkin lymphoma.

The chain links TRBV7-9 to TRBJ2-5, with TRBD2 matching over 9 bases. Matching the DNA end better, TRBJ2-7 makes the J call doubtful. Germline V CDR1 and CDR2: SEHNR, FQNEAQ (reference sequence). The CDR3 loop spans 13 amino acids. For the CDR3, the DNA is TGTGCCAGCGGAGTAGCGGGAGTCTACGAGCAGTACTTC. Amino acid sequence: CASGVAGVYEQYF.

The chain employs TRBV11-2 and TRBJ2-3, with a possible D match to TRBD2 (5 bases). The CDR3 runs 16 residues. V dropped 6 bases and J dropped 4 bases, with 20 bases sitting between them. The germline gives CDR1 SGHAT, CDR2 FQNNGV. Written as DNA, the CDR3 is TGTGCCAGCAGTCCACTCAGCATCAGAGGGCCAGATACGCAGTATTTT. This encodes CASSPLSIRGPDTQYF.

The rearrangement links TRBV27 to TRBJ2-3; 9 nucleotides agree with TRBD2. The CDR3 spans 14 residues. CDR1 and CDR2 from the germline V gene are MNHEY and SMNVEV (reference sequence). J gave up 5 bases and V 2 bases, and 2 bases lay outside the gene matches. CDR3 in amino acids: CASSLAGGKDTQYF. The CDR3 DNA is TGTGCCAGCAGTTTAGCGGGAGGGAAAGATACGCAGTATTTT.

The rearrangement links TRBV30 to TRBJ2-7; tentatively, D is TRBD2 (5 bases). Trimming cost V 1 base and J 5 bases, with 15 bases left between them. The CDR3 is 14 amino acids. Germline V CDR1 and CDR2: GTSNPN, SVGIG (reference sequence). The CDR3 sequence is CAWSAGYLGHEQYF. The CDR3, as DNA: TGTGCCTGGAGTGCGGGGTACCTGGGCCACGAGCAGTACTTC.

The rearrangement links TRBV18 to TRBJ2-2, with a weak D call TRBD1 (5 bases). V shed 3 bases and J shed 1 base, with 9 bases lying between them. This CDR3 spans 15 amino acids. Germline assignment: CDR1 KGHSH and CDR2 LQKENI. The CDR3 sequence: CASSPAGKNTGELFF. The DNA for the CDR3 is TGTGCCAGCTCACCGGCAGGGAAGAACACCGGGGAGCTGTTTTTT.

V usage is TRBV4-1 and J usage is TRBJ1-2; D not certain. Trimming took 0 bases from V and 3 from J, leaving 17 bases between them. This CDR3 comprises 17 residues. Germline-derived CDR1 and CDR2 are MGHRA and YSYEKL. The CDR3 sequence: CASSQDPGGLADYGYTF. The CDR3 DNA is TGCGCCAGCAGCCAAGATCCGGGAGGTTTGGCCGACTATGGCTACACCTTC.

The chain recombines TRBV30 with TRBJ1-4, with D possibly being TRBD1 (6 bases). Trimming removed 1 base at V and 7 bases at J, with 13 bases between. The CDR3 has 14 amino acids. Germline V gene data show CDR1 as GTSNPN and CDR2 as SVGIG (reference sequence). CDR3 residues: CAWSEGGAVEKLFF. CDR3 in DNA: TGTGCCTGGAGTGAGGGGGGGGCGGTTGAAAAACTGTTTTTT.

The chain recombines TRBV7-2 with TRBJ2-5, with 14 bases aligning to TRBD2. Germline loops: CDR1 SGHTA, CDR2 FQGNSA. V was clipped by 0 bases and J by 5 bases; unmatched bases: 8. The CDR3 contains 18 residues. CDR3 protein: CASSLAGGLAGVAETQYF. The DNA for the CDR3 is TGTGCCAGCAGCTTAGCGGGGGGACTAGCGGGAGTAGCGGAGACCCAGTACTTC.

The chain joins TRBV13 to TRBJ2-7; TRBD1 matches 8 bases. The trim removed 4 bases at V and 2 bases at J, leaving 7 bases unmatched. Germline V CDR1 and CDR2: PRHDT, FYEKMQ (reference sequence). CDR3 length: 15 amino acids. In nucleotides, the CDR3 is TGTGCCAGCAGCTCGTCGCAGGGACAGGCCTACGAGCAGTACTTC. It translates to CASSSSQGQAYEQYF.

This chain connects TRBV9 to TRBJ2-3; possible D gene TRBD1, 6 bases. V was clipped by 3 bases and J by 4 bases, with 18 bases between them. The CDR3 runs to 16 residues. In germline, CDR1 is SGDLS, CDR2 YYNGEE. In nucleotides, the CDR3 is TGTGCCAGCAGCGCCCTATACAGGGTCCCCCCAGATACGCAGTATTTT. It encodes CASSALYRVPPDTQYF.

J is TRBJ1-2 and V is TRBV28, with unresolved D. This CDR3 is built from 12 residues. The V end was cut by 2 bases, the J end by 8 bases, with 9 bases between. Germline V gene data show CDR1 as MDHEN and CDR2 as SYDVKM. The CDR3: CASSLPPAGYTF. CDR3 in DNA: TGTGCCAGCAGTTTACCCCCGGCCGGCTACACCTTC.

V usage is TRBV25-1 and J usage is TRBJ2-7; D unresolved. The ends were cut back, 10 bases at V and 1 base at J, with 17 bases in the middle. The germline CDR1 and CDR2 sequences are MGHDK and SYGVNS. The CDR3 is 14 residues long. The CDR3 here is CATEKLGISYEQYF. CDR3 coding DNA: TGTGCCACCGAGAAGTTGGGGATTTCCTACGAGCAGTACTTC.

The chain has TRBV28 and TRBJ2-5; 13 bases match TRBD2. The ends lost 5 bases at V and 1 base at J; junction bases unmatched: 7. The CDR3 is made up of 17 amino acids. Per germline, CDR1 MDHEN and CDR2 SYDVKM. CDR3 DNA: TGTGCCAGCAGTAATCGACTAGCGGGAGGCCTCCAAGAGACCCAGTACTTC. Protein product: CASSNRLAGGLQETQYF.

This clone showed up just once. This sequence joins TRBV9 and TRBJ1-2; D is unresolved. V was clipped by 10 bases and J by 4 bases, with 20 bases between them. CDR3 length equals 14 residues. Germline V gives CDR1 SGDLS, CDR2 YYNGEE. CDR3 coding DNA: TGTGCCTCGAATGCGGGTTTAACCTCCTATGGCTACACCTTC. Translation gives CASNAGLTSYGYTF.

This chain connects TRBV6-5 to TRBJ1-1, with D unclear. The length of the CDR3 is 12 residues. V was shortened by 5 bases and J by 4 bases, with 8 bases between the two germline ends. Germline assignment: CDR1 MNHEY and CDR2 SVGAGI. The CDR3 DNA sequence: TGTGCCAGCAGTCCCCTAGGCACTGAAGCTTTCTTT. Encoded protein: CASSPLGTEAFF.

The chain employs TRBV9 and TRBJ2-7; tentatively, D is TRBD2 (6 bases). The CDR3 covers 14 residues. V lost 3 bases and J lost 0, with 10 bases in between. From germline, CDR1 is SGDLS and CDR2 YYNGEE. The DNA of the CDR3 is TGTGCCAGCAGCGGTGGAGGGAGCTCCTACGAGCAGTACTTC. Residues: CASSGGGSSYEQYF.

The chain links TRBV7-9 to TRBJ2-1; TRBD1 matches at 7 bases. Germline CDR1 is SEHNR and CDR2 is FQNEAQ (reference sequence). V was pared by 2 bases and J by 5 bases, with 6 bases of the junction left unmatched. This CDR3 has 15 amino acids. The CDR3: CASSLKGTVNNEQFF. CDR3 DNA sequence: TGTGCCAGCAGCTTAAAGGGGACAGTTAACAATGAGCAGTTCTTC.

The CDR3 here is CASNRDRRNTEAFF. The CDR3 coding sequence is TGCGCCAGCAACCGGGACAGGAGAAACACTGAAGCTTTCTTT. The chain uses TRBV5-1 and TRBJ1-1, with 8 nucleotides matching TRBD1. The CDR3 loop spans 14 amino acids. Trimming cost V 6 bases and J 2 bases; bases outside gene matches: 6. Germline values: CDR1 SGHRS, CDR2 YFSETQ.

This chain links TRBV19 with TRBJ1-2, with unresolved D. Trimming shortened V by 4 bases and J by 3 bases, and 15 bases separated the two germline ends. This CDR3 spans 15 amino acids. Germline V gene sequence: CDR1 LNHDA, CDR2 SQIVND (reference sequence). The CDR3 DNA sequence: TGTGCCAGTAGTAAAAGAAAAGGGTTGGACTATGGCTACACCTTC. Protein sequence: CASSKRKGLDYGYTF.

V usage is TRBV7-9 and J usage is TRBJ2-7, with 10 nucleotides matching TRBD2. V lost 1 base and J lost 4; bases outside the gene matches: 7. Germline CDR1 and CDR2: SEHNR and FQNEAQ (reference sequence). This CDR3 comprises 16 residues. The CDR3 loop is CASSLGLAGVLYEQYF. Written as DNA, the CDR3 is TGTGCCAGCAGCTTAGGGCTAGCGGGAGTATTGTACGAGCAGTACTTC. The variable domain in full, with the rest retrieved from reference TRBV7-9 and TRBJ2-7, is DTGVSQNPRHKITKRGQNVTFRCDPISEHNRLYWYRQTLGQGPEFLTYFQNEAQLEKSRLLSDRFSAERPKGSFSTLEIQRTEQGDSAMYLCASSLGLAGVLYEQYFGPGTRLTVT.

The CDR3 region is CASSGLAGVVSGANVLTF. As DNA, the CDR3 is TGCGCCAGCAGCGGATTAGCGGGAGTAGTCTCTGGGGCCAACGTCCTGACTTTC. V and J are TRBV5-1 and TRBJ2-6; 9 bases map to TRBD2. Trimming removed 4 bases from V and 0 bases from J; junction bases left unmatched: 8. Germline-derived CDR1 and CDR2 are SGHRS and YFSETQ. The CDR3 runs 18 residues.

This rearrangement joins TRBV9 to TRBJ2-1; the match to TRBD2 covers 9 bases. With 0 bases clipped from V and 10 bases from J, the junction kept 8 bases outside the gene matches. Germline V lookup: CDR1 SGDLS, CDR2 YYNGEE. This CDR3 is built from 15 residues. The CDR3 loop reads CASSVEGGRAQEQFF. CDR3 coding DNA: TGTGCCAGCAGCGTAGAGGGCGGGAGGGCCCAGGAGCAGTTCTTC.

This clone is a singleton in its sample. The chain links TRBV7-8 to TRBJ1-3; D uncertain. CDR3 length equals 15 residues. The germline V gene encodes CDR1 SGHVS and CDR2 FQNEAQ. Trimming took 1 base from V and 4 from J, leaving 11 bases between them. CDR3: CASSLEKLRGNTIYF. The DNA for the CDR3 is TGTGCCAGCAGCTTAGAAAAACTGAGGGGAAACACCATATATTTT.

V is TRBV9 and J is TRBJ2-1, with TRBD1 as a possible D gene (5 bases). Germline V gives CDR1 SGDLS, CDR2 YYNGEE. The V and J ends lost 3 bases and 0 bases respectively, with 16 bases between them. There are 17 residues in the CDR3. For the CDR3, the DNA is TGTGCCAGCAGCGCGTCTCAGGGTTCCGACTCCTACAATGAGCAGTTCTTC. As protein: CASSASQGSDSYNEQFF.

There are a few counts of this clone. The chain has TRBV7-9 and TRBJ1-5; 9 bases line up with TRBD1. This CDR3 comprises 15 residues. Trimming cost V 5 bases and J 6 bases; bases outside gene matches: 8. Germline values: CDR1 SEHNR, CDR2 FQNEAQ (reference sequence). CDR3 in amino acids: CASSPTGGSAQPQHF. CDR3 DNA: TGTGCCAGCAGCCCAACAGGGGGCAGTGCTCAGCCCCAGCATTTT. The complete variable domain, with remaining parts taken from reference TRBV7-9 and TRBJ1-5, reads DTGVSQNPRHKITKRGQNVTFRCDPISEHNRLYWYRQTLGQGPEFLTYFQNEAQLEKSRLLSDRFSAERPKGSFSTLEIQRTEQGDSAMYLCASSPTGGSAQPQHFGDGTRLSIL.

This clone has just a few counts. The J gene is TRBJ1-5, the V gene TRBV4-1, with unresolved D. The length of the CDR3 is 14 residues. V gave up 0 bases and J gave up 3 bases, with 6 bases separating them. The germline gives CDR1 MGHRA, CDR2 YSYEKL. The CDR3 coding sequence is TGCGCCAGCAGCCAAGAATGGTACAATCAGCCCCAGCATTTT. This codes for CASSQEWYNQPQHF.

This clone came up once. The rearrangement links TRBV19 to TRBJ2-2; no reliable D call. In germline, CDR1 is LNHDA, CDR2 SQIVND (reference sequence). The CDR3 has 12 residues. The germline V and J ends were trimmed by 3 bases and 8 bases, with 7 bases remaining between them. CDR3 coding DNA: TGTGCCAGTAGTATCGTTCAGGGGGAGCTGTTTTTT. Protein: CASSIVQGELFF.

V is TRBV25-1 and J is TRBJ1-2; D ambiguous. V lost 8 bases and J 1 base, leaving 11 bases between the germline ends. The CDR3 extends over 13 amino acids. CDR1 MGHDK and CDR2 SYGVNS come from the germline V gene. CDR3 sequence (DNA): TGTGCCAGCTTCCAGAACAGTAACTATGGCTACACCTTC. Its protein product is CASFQNSNYGYTF.